These T cell receptor beta chains were read from a single sample in a study of cytomegalovirus exposure and HLA in healthy donors. TCRdb keeps only in-frame clones here, not all; method: immunoSEQ multiplex PCR. The sample gives roughly 170,000 clones, around three quarters of which show up once; 0.65% to 0.75% is in the top ten. What was sequenced was PBMCs. The receptors stem from a boy younger than 18 in good health and CMV-seronegative. The CDR3 runs from the conserved cysteine through the conserved F or W. Some rows mark clone size as missing; the rest say once, few, many or name a class of expanded clone.

TRBJ2-4 | TRBV11-2 | NA | CASSFTGLEKNIQYF
TRBJ2-2 | TRBV10-3 | NA | CAISKLGLAGGLNTGELFF
TRBJ1-1 | TRBV6-6 | NA | CASVIAEMNTEAFF
TRBJ2-1 | TRBV6-5 | NA | CASSLAGVNEQFF
TRBJ2-2 | TRBV11-3 | NA | CASSFTGGRTGELFF
TRBJ1-5 | TRBV16 | NA | CASSPEAGSGYQPQHF
TRBJ2-3 | TRBV5-6 | NA | CASSSRTGSDTQYF
TRBJ2-2 | TRBV11-2 | NA | CASSQYLTGTTGELFF
TRBJ2-7 | TRBV15 | NA | CATSSRGGGWYEQYF
TRBJ1-5 | TRBV4-2 | NA | CASSQEARAGGNQPQHF
TRBJ2-3 | TRBV30 | once | CAWSAGQDSTDTQYF
TRBJ1-6 | TRBV27 | NA | CASRTTAGQGFDSPLHF
TRBJ1-2 | TRBV19 | once | CASSRDWGSGYTF
TRBJ2-3 | TRBV13 | NA | CASSSNTDTQYF
TRBJ2-3 | TRBV18 | NA | CASSLDYGLKFDTQYF
TRBJ1-5 | TRBV5-6 | NA | CASSSKGQYSNQPQHF
TRBJ2-3 | TRBV30 | NA | CAWSLGQGSLFTDTQYF
TRBJ1-5 | TRBV27 | few | CASSLLGQPQHF
TRBJ2-3 | TRBV11-3 | once | CASSVWGSADTQYF
TRBJ2-6 | TRBV15 | NA | CATSRDRDSGANVLTF
TRBJ1-2 | TRBV11-2 | NA | CASSPGTGLATNYGYTF
TRBJ1-5 | TRBV4-1 | once | CASSPSDRGNQPQHF
TRBJ2-3 | TRBV7-7 | NA | CASSLSVSGDTDTQYF